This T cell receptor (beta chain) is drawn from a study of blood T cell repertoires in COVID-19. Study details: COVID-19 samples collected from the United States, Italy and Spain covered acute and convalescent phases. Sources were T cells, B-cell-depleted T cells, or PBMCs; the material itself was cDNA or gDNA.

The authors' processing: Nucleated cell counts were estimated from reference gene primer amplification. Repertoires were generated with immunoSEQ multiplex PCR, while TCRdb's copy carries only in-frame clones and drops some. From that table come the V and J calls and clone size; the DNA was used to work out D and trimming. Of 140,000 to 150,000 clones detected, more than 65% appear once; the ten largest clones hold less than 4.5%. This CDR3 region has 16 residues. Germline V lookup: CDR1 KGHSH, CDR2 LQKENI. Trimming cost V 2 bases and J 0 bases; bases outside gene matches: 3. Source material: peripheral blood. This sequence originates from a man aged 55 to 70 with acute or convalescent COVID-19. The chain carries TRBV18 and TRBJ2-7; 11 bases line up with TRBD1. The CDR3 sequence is CASSPEDRGLSYEQYF. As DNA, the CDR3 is TGTGCCAGCTCACCAGAGGACAGGGGGCTCTCCTACGAGCAGTACTTC. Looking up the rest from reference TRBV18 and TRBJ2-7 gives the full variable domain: NAGVMQNPRHLVRRRGQEARLRCSPMKGHSHVYWYRQLPEEGLKFMVYLQKENIIDESGMPKERFSAEFPKEGPSILRIQQVVRGDSAAYFCASSPEDRGLSYEQYFGPGTRLTVT.